Listed below are T cell receptor beta chains from one sample, sequenced in a study of blood T cell repertoires in COVID-19. Sequenced by immunoSEQ multiplex PCR; TCRdb stores in-frame clones only, minus some. The sample shows some 180,000 clones, approximately 80% of them seen only once. What was sequenced was peripheral blood. The receptors were sampled from a woman in her thirties or forties with COVID-19, enrolled during active disease. Each CDR3 is given with its conserved first and last residue. A D gene is named only where the DNA matches it firmly. Clone size is not always given. Where it is, it says once, few, many or a class for expanded clones.

V	size	J	D	DNA	CDR3
TRBV3-1/TRBV3-2	-	TRBJ2-2	TRBD1	TGTGCCAGCAGCCGACAGGGGGCCGGGGAGCTGTTTTTT	CASSRQGAGELFF
TRBV10-2	-	TRBJ2-3	-	TGCGCCAGCAGTGAGCGTTGGGGGAGGCGGGCCACAGATACGCAGTATTTT	CASSERWGRRATDTQYF
TRBV5-1	-	TRBJ2-1	TRBD2	TGCGCCAGCAGCTTGAGGGCTAGCGGGTCCTACAATGAGCAGTTCTTC	CASSLRASGSYNEQFF
TRBV19	-	TRBJ2-1	TRBD1	TGTGCCACACTTGCGACAGGGCCCTACAATGAGCAGTTCTTC	CATLATGPYNEQFF
TRBV6-5	-	TRBJ2-5	-	TGTGCCAGCATGCCGGGTCAGAGGATAAAAGAGACCCAGTACTTC	CASMPGQRIKETQYF
TRBV27	few	TRBJ1-2	-	TGTGCCAGCAGTGACCAGGCACTCAAAACCTATGGCTACACCTTC	CASSDQALKTYGYTF
TRBV6-5	once	TRBJ1-2	TRBD1	TGTGCCAGCAGTCCCGGGACAGGGAACTATGGCTACACCTTC	CASSPGTGNYGYTF
TRBV9	-	TRBJ2-1	TRBD2	TGTGCCAGCAGCGTTGGGGGCGGGGGGGCGGATGAGCAGTTCTTC	CASSVGGGGADEQFF
TRBV30	few	TRBJ1-1	-	TGTGCCATCGCCGCAGGGTGGACTGAAGCTTTCTTT	CAIAAGWTEAFF
TRBV5-4	-	TRBJ2-5	-	TGTGCCATGGAGGACGGGCAGGCAGGGGTAGAGACCCAGTACTTC	CAMEDGQAGVETQYF
TRBV3-1/TRBV3-2	-	TRBJ1-1	TRBD1	TGTGCCAGCAGCTCACAGGGGGCGAGCGCTGAAGCTTTCTTT	CASSSQGASAEAFF
TRBV7-9	-	TRBJ1-2	-	TGTGCCAGCAGCTTGGGTAGGGCAGAAGGGGACTATGGCTACACCTTC	CASSLGRAEGDYGYTF
TRBV28	-	TRBJ2-7	TRBD1	TGTGCCAGCAGTAACCCGGGACAGGCACACTACGAGCAGTACTTC	CASSNPGQAHYEQYF
TRBV7-3	-	TRBJ2-2	-	TGTGCCAGCAGCGAGGGCAGGGGTGCCGGGGAGCTGTTTTTT	CASSEGRGAGELFF
TRBV9	-	TRBJ2-5	TRBD1	TGTGCCAGCAGCTTGCGGACAGGGTCAGGGGAGACCCAGTACTTC	CASSLRTGSGETQYF
TRBV5-5	once	TRBJ1-6	-	TGTGCCAGCAGCTTCGACAGCGATTCACCCCTCCACTTT	CASSFDSDSPLHF
TRBV30	-	TRBJ1-2	TRBD1	TGTGCCTGGAGAGACTCAGACAGGGTGAACCCCTATGGCTACACCTTC	CAWRDSDRVNPYGYTF
TRBV5-1	-	TRBJ2-1	-	TGCGCCAGCAGCTTAGCTCCGGGGACATACAATGAGCAGTTCTTC	CASSLAPGTYNEQFF
TRBV19	few	TRBJ2-1	-	TGTGCCAGTAGTATAGGCCAGGGAAAGGGTTATGAGCAGTTCTTC	CASSIGQGKGYEQFF
TRBV7-9	-	TRBJ2-4	TRBD2	TGTGCCAGCAGCTTAGGAGCGGGAAAAAACATTCAGTACTTC	CASSLGAGKNIQYF
TRBV5-1	-	TRBJ2-1	-	TGCGCCAGCAGCTTGGGCAATTTGGAGACGCTTACGGGTGAGCAGTTCTTC	CASSLGNLETLTGEQFF
TRBV2	few	TRBJ2-2	-	TGTGCCAGCAGTGAAATCGGGAGGAACACCGGGGAGCTGTTTTTT	CASSEIGRNTGELFF
TRBV12-3/TRBV12-4	-	TRBJ2-1	-	TGTGCCAGCAGCCGTATCAGTTGGGAGCAGTTCTTC	CASSRISWEQFF
TRBV6-5	-	TRBJ1-1	TRBD1	TGTGCCAGCGGGGACAGGGGGCGTTCGGACACTGAAGCTTTCTTT	CASGDRGRSDTEAFF
TRBV4-1	-	TRBJ1-5	-	TGCGCCAGCAGCCAAGAGGGGGGAGGTTATAGCAATCAGCCCCAGCATTTT	CASSQEGGGYSNQPQHF
TRBV5-4	-	TRBJ1-1	-	TGTGCCAGCAGCTTTAAGACAGGGAACACTGAAGCTTTCTTT	CASSFKTGNTEAFF
TRBV9	-	TRBJ1-5	TRBD1	TGTGCCAGCAGCGTAGGGACAGGGCAGGGTCAGCCCCAGCATTTT	CASSVGTGQGQPQHF
TRBV27	-	TRBJ2-3	TRBD1	TGTGCCAGCAGTTGGGGACAGGGGGGCACAGATACGCAGTATTTT	CASSWGQGGTDTQYF
TRBV2	once	TRBJ1-2	-	TGTGCCAGCAGTGACAGGGTACGATATGGCTACACCTTC	CASSDRVRYGYTF
TRBV27	-	TRBJ2-2	-	TGTGCCAGCAGTTTATCCCTGGGAGTGAACACCGGGGAGCTGTTTTTT	CASSLSLGVNTGELFF
TRBV29-1	-	TRBJ1-1	-	TGCAGCGTTGATTGGAAGGGGGTGGGGCGTGAAGCTTTCTTT	CSVDWKGVGREAFF
TRBV5-1	-	TRBJ2-1	TRBD2	TGCGCCAGCAGCTTGGACGGGACTAGTACGGATGAGCAGTTCTTC	CASSLDGTSTDEQFF
TRBV10-2	-	TRBJ2-3	-	TGCGCCAGCAGTTTGGGGGGTAGGAGCACAGATACGCAGTATTTT	CASSLGGRSTDTQYF
TRBV15	-	TRBJ2-5	TRBD1	TGTGCCACCAGCACCAGACAGGGGGGAGAGACCCAGTACTTC	CATSTRQGGETQYF
TRBV19	-	TRBJ1-5	-	TGTGCCAGTAGTATGGAGTCCGGGAGGAGCAATCAGCCCCAGCATTTT	CASSMESGRSNQPQHF
TRBV7-9	-	TRBJ2-1	-	TGTGCCAGCAGCCCACCTTTTTCGTTGGGAGGAAATGAGCAGTTCTTC	CASSPPFSLGGNEQFF
TRBV5-8	-	TRBJ1-1	-	TGTGCCAGCAGCCCTTCAGGAATCCCCAACACTGAAGCTTTCTTT	CASSPSGIPNTEAFF
TRBV6-5	-	TRBJ1-1	TRBD1	TGTGCCAGCCGCCCGGGACAGGGCGGCACTGAAGCTTTCTTT	CASRPGQGGTEAFF
TRBV19	-	TRBJ1-5	-	TGTGCCAGTAGTATTTGGGGCGTCGGAAATCAGCCCCAGCATTTT	CASSIWGVGNQPQHF
TRBV19	-	TRBJ2-1	-	TGTGCCAGTAAGCCCACAGGAGACCGCAATGAGCAGTTCTTC	CASKPTGDRNEQFF
TRBV5-4	-	TRBJ2-1	TRBD2	TGTGCCAGCAGATCGGGACTAGCGGGAGACAATGAGCAGTTCTTC	CASRSGLAGDNEQFF